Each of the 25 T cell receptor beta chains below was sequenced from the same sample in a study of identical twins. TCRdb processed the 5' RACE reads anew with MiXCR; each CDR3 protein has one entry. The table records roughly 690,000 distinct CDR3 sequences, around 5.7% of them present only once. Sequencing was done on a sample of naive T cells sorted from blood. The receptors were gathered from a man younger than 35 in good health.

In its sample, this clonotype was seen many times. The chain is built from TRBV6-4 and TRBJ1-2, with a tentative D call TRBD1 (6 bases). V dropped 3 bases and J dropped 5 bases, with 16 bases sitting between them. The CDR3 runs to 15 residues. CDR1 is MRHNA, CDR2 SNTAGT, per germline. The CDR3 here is CASSEGRTGTYGYTF. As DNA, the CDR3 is TGTGCCAGCAGTGAGGGCCGAACAGGGACTTATGGCTACACCTTC.

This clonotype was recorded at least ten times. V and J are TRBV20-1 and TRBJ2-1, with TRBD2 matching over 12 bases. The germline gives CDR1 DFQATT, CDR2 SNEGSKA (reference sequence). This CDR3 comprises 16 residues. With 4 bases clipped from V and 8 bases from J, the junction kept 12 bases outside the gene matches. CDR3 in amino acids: CSAIVASGRAVDEQFF. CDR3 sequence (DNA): TGCAGTGCTATAGTGGCTAGCGGGAGGGCAGTCGATGAGCAGTTCTTC.

The CDR3 nucleotides read TGTGCCAGTAAGGAGACAGTTAACTATGGCTACACCTTC. This sequence encodes CASKETVNYGYTF. This sequence joins TRBV19 and TRBJ1-2, with D tentatively TRBD1 (5 bases). V was trimmed by 7 bases and J by 1 base, leaving 10 bases between them. The CDR3 is 13 amino acids. Germline V lookup: CDR1 LNHDA, CDR2 SQIVND (reference sequence).

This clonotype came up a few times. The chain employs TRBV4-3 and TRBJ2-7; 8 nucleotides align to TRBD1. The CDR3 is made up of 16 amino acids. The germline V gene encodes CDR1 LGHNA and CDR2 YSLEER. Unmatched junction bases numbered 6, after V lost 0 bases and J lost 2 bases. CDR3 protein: CASSQEWSTGAYEQYF. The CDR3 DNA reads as TGCGCCAGCAGCCAAGAGTGGTCGACAGGGGCCTACGAGCAGTACTTC.

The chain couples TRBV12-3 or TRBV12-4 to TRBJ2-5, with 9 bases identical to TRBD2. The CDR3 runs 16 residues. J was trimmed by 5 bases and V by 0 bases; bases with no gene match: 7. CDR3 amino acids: CASSLAPAGGSETQYF. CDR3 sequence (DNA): TGTGCCAGCAGTTTAGCGCCGGCGGGAGGGTCTGAGACCCAGTACTTC.

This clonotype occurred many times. The DNA of the CDR3 is TGTGCCAGCTCACCGACAGGGATTAGCACAGATACGCAGTATTTT. Translation gives CASSPTGISTDTQYF. The J gene is TRBJ2-3, the V gene TRBV12-3 or TRBV12-4; 7 bases fit TRBD1. The CDR3 is 15 residues long. V gave up 8 bases and J gave up 0 bases; unmatched junction bases: 8.

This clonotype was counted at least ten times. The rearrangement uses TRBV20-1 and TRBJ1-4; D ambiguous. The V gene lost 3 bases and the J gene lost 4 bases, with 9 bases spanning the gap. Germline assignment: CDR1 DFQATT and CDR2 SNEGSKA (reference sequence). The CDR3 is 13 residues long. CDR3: CSASRLDNEKLFF. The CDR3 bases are TGCAGTGCTAGCCGGCTGGATAATGAAAAACTGTTTTTT.

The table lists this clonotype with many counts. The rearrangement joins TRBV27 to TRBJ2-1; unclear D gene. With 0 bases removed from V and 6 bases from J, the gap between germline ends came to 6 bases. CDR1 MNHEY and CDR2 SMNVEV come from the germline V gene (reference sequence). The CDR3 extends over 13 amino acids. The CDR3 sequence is CASSLSDGNEQFF. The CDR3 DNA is TGTGCCAGCAGTTTATCGGACGGCAATGAGCAGTTCTTC.

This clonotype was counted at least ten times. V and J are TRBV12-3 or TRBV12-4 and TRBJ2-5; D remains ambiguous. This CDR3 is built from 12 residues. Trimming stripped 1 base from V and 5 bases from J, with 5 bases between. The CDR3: CASSLGLETQYF. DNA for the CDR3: TGTGCCAGCAGTTTAGGGTTGGAGACCCAGTACTTC.

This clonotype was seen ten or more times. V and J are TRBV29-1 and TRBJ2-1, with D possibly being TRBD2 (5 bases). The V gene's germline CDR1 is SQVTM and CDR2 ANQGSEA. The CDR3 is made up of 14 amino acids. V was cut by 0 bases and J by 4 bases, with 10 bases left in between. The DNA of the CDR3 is TGCAGCGTTGAAGAGAAGGGAGTATACAATGAGCAGTTCTTC. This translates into CSVEEKGVYNEQFF.

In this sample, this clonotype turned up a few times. The CDR3 protein is CASSLARLADYTDTQYF. The CDR3 DNA follows: TGTGCCAGCAGCTTAGCGAGGCTAGCGGACTACACAGATACGCAGTATTTT. This chain connects TRBV7-2 to TRBJ2-3; 7 bases fit TRBD2. Trimming at V came to 0 bases and at J to 2 bases, leaving 8 bases not matched to a gene. CDR1 is SGHTA and CDR2 is FQGNSA in the germline V gene. The CDR3 is made up of 17 amino acids.

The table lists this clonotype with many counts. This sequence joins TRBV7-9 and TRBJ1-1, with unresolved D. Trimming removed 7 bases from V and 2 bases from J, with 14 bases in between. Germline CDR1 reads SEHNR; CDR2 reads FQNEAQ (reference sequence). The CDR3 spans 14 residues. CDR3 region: CASTLGRGNTEAFF. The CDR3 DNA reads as TGTGCCAGCACCCTAGGACGGGGAAACACTGAAGCTTTCTTT.

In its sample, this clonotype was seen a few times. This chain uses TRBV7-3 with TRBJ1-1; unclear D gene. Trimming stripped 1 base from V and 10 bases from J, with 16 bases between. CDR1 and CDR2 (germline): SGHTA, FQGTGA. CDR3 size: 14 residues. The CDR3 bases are TGTGCCAGCAGCTTAAACTCCGCAGCCCCGGGAGCTTTCTTT. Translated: CASSLNSAAPGAFF. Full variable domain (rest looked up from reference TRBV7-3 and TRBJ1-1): GAGVSQTPSNKVTEKGKYVELRCDPISGHTALYWYRQSLGQGPEFLIYFQGTGAADDSGLPNDRFFAVRPEGSVSTLKIQRTERGDSAVYLCASSLNSAAPGAFFGQGTRLTVV.

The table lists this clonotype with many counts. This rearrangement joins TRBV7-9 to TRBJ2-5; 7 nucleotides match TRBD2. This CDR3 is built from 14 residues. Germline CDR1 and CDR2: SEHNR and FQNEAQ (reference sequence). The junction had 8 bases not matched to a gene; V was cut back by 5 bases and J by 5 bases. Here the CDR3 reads CASSNDTSVETQYF. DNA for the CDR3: TGTGCCAGCAGCAATGACACTAGCGTGGAGACCCAGTACTTC. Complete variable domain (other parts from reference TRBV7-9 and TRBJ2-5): DTGVSQNPRHKITKRGQNVTFRCDPISEHNRLYWYRQTLGQGPEFLTYFQNEAQLEKSRLLSDRFSAERPKGSFSTLEIQRTEQGDSAMYLCASSNDTSVETQYFGPGTRLLVL.

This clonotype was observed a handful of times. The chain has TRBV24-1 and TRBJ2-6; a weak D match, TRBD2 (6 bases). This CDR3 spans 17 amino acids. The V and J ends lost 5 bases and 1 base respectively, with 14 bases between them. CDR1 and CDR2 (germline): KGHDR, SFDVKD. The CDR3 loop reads CATSGGTGSSGANVLTF. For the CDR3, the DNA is TGTGCCACCAGTGGCGGGACGGGATCGTCTGGGGCCAACGTCCTGACTTTC.

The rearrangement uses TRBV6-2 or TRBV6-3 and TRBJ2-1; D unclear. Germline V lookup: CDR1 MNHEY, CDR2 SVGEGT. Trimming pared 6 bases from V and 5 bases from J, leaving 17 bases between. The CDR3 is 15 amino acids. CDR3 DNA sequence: TGTGCCAGCAGAAAGAACCGGGCCCCCAACAATGAGCAGTTCTTC. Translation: CASRKNRAPNNEQFF.

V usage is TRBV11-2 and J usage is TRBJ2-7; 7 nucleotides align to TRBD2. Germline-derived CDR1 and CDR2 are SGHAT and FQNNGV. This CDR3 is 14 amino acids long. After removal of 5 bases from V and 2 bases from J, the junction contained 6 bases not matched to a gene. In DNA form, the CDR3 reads TGTGCCAGCAGCCTCGCTAGCGGACCCTACGAGCAGTACGTC. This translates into CASSLASGPYEQYV.

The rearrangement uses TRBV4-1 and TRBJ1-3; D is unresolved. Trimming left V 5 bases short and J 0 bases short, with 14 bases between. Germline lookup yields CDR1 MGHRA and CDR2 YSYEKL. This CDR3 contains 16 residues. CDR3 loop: CASSLSDGLSGNTIYF. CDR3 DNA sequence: TGCGCCAGCAGCTTGTCTGACGGTCTCTCTGGAAACACCATATATTTT.

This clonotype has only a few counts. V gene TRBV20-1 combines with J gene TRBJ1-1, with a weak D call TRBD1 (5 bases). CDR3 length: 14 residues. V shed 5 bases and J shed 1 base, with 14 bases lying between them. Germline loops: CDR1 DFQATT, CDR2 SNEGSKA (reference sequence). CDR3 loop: CSAPHRTGNTEAFF. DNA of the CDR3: TGCAGTGCTCCCCACAGGACGGGGAACACTGAAGCTTTCTTT.

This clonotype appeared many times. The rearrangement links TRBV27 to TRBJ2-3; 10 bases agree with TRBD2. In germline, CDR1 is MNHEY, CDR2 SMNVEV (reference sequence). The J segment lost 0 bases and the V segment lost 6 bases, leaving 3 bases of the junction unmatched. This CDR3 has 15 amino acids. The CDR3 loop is CASRILAGSTDTQYF. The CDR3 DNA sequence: TGTGCCAGCAGAATACTAGCGGGAAGCACAGATACGCAGTATTTT.

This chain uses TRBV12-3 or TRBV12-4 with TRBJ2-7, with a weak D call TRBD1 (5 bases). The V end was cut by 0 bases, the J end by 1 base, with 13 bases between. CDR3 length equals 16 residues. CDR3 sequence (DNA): TGTGCCAGCAGTTTAGCGACACCGAGACAGTCCTACGAGCAGTACTTC. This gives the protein CASSLATPRQSYEQYF.

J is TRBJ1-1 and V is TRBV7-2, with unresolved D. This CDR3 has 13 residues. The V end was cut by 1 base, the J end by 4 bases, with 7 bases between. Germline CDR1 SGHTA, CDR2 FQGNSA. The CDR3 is CASSLESRTEAFF. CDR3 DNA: TGTGCCAGCAGCTTAGAATCGCGCACTGAAGCTTTCTTT.

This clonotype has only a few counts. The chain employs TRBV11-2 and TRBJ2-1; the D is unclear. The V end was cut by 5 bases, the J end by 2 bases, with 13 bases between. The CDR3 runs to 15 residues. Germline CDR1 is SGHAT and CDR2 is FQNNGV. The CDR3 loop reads CASSPRLGAYNEQFF. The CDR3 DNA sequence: TGTGCCAGCAGCCCCCGTCTTGGTGCCTACAATGAGCAGTTCTTC. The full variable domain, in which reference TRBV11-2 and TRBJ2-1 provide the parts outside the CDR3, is EAGVAQSPRYKIIEKRQSVAFWCNPISGHATLYWYQQILGQGPKLLIQFQNNGVVDDSQLPKDRFSAERLKGVDSTLKIQPAKLEDSAVYLCASSPRLGAYNEQFFGPGTRLTVL.

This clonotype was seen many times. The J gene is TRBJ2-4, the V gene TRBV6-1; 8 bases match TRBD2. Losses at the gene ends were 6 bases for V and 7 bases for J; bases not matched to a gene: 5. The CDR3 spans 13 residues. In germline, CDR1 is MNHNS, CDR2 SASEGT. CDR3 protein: CASRSAGGNIQYF. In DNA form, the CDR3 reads TGTGCCAGCAGATCCGCGGGGGGTAACATTCAGTACTTC.

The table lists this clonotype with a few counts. CDR3 nucleotide sequence: TGTGCCACCAGTGCAGGGACAGCCCATGAGCAGTTCTTC. Translating it yields CATSAGTAHEQFF. The rearrangement joins TRBV24-1 to TRBJ2-1; 7 positions agree with TRBD1. In germline, CDR1 is KGHDR, CDR2 SFDVKD. The CDR3 is 13 residues long. After removal of 5 bases from V and 8 bases from J, the junction contained 5 bases not matched to a gene.